The 5 T cell receptor beta chains reported below all come from one sample, sequenced in a study of PD-1 blockade in classical Hodgkin lymphoma. Time point defined: cycle 4 day 1 (C4D1), after 6 weeks of nivolumab. Relapse was seen in all patients after autologous stem cell transplantation, and brentuximab vedotin exposure was variable. Assay used: immunoSEQ multiplex PCR; TCRdb lists only in-frame clones, some missing. In the table there are roughly 19,000 clones, more than 65% of which are singletons. The sequencing here drew on peripheral blood mononuclear cells (PBMCs), taken before the fourth cycle of nivolumab. The source of these receptors is a human donor with classical Hodgkin lymphoma.

The table lists this clone with a count of one. J is TRBJ2-7 and V is TRBV28, with 11 bases fitting TRBD2. Germline lookup yields CDR1 MDHEN and CDR2 SYDVKM. The CDR3 has 17 amino acids. J was trimmed by 0 bases and V by 6 bases; bases with no gene match: 10. The CDR3 is CASSLGASGRSSYEQYF. The CDR3 DNA follows: TGTGCCAGCAGCCTAGGGGCTAGCGGGAGGTCCTCCTACGAGCAGTACTTC. Full variable domain (missing parts from reference TRBV28 and TRBJ2-7): DVKVTQSSRYLVKRTGEKVFLECVQDMDHENMFWYRQDPGLGLRLIYFSYDVKMKEKGDIPEGYSVSREKKERFSLILESASTNQTSMYLCASSLGASGRSSYEQYFGPGTRLTVT.

The chain couples TRBV6-6 to TRBJ1-1; TRBD1 might be the D (5 bases). Deletions cut 5 bases from V and 7 bases from J, with 20 bases between. The CDR3 totals 15 residues. Germline V gene lookup returns CDR1 MNHNY and CDR2 SVGAGI (reference sequence). Here the CDR3 DNA reads TGTGCCAGCAGTGCCCTCGAATGGGGGGGACTTGAAGCTTTCTTT. This encodes CASSALEWGGLEAFF.

This chain connects TRBV2 to TRBJ2-7, with D tentatively TRBD1 (5 bases). The CDR3 consists of 11 residues. Trimming stripped 5 bases from V and 12 bases from J, with 14 bases between. CDR1 is SNHLY and CDR2 is FYNNEI in the germline V gene. CDR3 bases: TGTGCCAGCAGTCCCAGGGTCCTCTGGTACTTC. It codes for CASSPRVLWYF.

The chain recombines TRBV11-2 with TRBJ1-1; the D is unclear. V gave up 5 bases and J gave up 7 bases, with 11 bases separating them. Germline V gives CDR1 SGHAT, CDR2 FQNNGV. CDR3 size: 12 residues. Written as DNA, the CDR3 is TGTGCCAGCAGCCTTAGCCGGAATGAAGCTTTCTTT. It codes for CASSLSRNEAFF.

V and J are TRBV19 and TRBJ2-5, with D possibly being TRBD1 (5 bases). Trimming cost V 2 bases and J 2 bases, with 18 bases left between them. Looked up from germline, CDR1 is LNHDA and CDR2 is SQIVND (reference sequence). CDR3 size: 17 residues. This chain's CDR3 is CASSIRGPGARQETQYF. Written as DNA, the CDR3 is TGTGCCAGTAGTATAAGGGGCCCTGGGGCGAGGCAAGAGACCCAGTACTTC.